The clone carrying this T cell receptor (beta chain) has a single count. This sample was included in a study of cytomegalovirus exposure and HLA in healthy donors. V dropped 7 bases and J dropped 8 bases, with 18 bases sitting between them. From germline, CDR1 is SGHKS and CDR2 YYEKEE (reference sequence). The CDR3 consists of 14 residues. The PCR employed 60 Vbeta primers together with 13 Jbeta primers. Libraries were prepared by immunoSEQ multiplex PCR; TCRdb keeps only in-frame clonotypes and omits some of them. Here the sample spans around 50,000 clones, over 60% being singletons. The receptor was derived from a young man in good health and CMV-seropositive. The sample taken for sequencing was PBMCs. The chain couples TRBV5-5 to TRBJ1-4; TRBD1 might be the D (5 bases). CDR3 nucleotides: TGTGCCAGCGGCATGGGGGGGGGTACGGAAAAACTGTTTTTT. This translates into CASGMGGGTEKLFF.